These 7 T cell receptor beta chains were sequenced from one sample in a study of T cell responses to AZD1222 COVID-19 vaccine. Clones were read by immunoSEQ multiplex PCR, and TCRdb kept only the in-frame ones, dropping some. The sample lists about 120,000 clones, about 80% seen once, with roughly 9.5% in the top ten. The sequencing used peripheral blood, collected on day 0 of AZD1222 vaccination. These receptors came from an adult in good health.

The chain recombines TRBV5-5 with TRBJ1-2; D is uncertain. Deletions cut 7 bases from V and 8 bases from J, with 21 bases between. Germline CDR1 and CDR2: SGHKS and YYEKEE (reference sequence). This CDR3 region has 14 residues. The CDR3 DNA reads as TGTGCCAGCTTTCGGGTGGACTGGCAAGGGGGCTACACCTTC. It yields the protein CASFRVDWQGGYTF.

The CDR3 spells CASSAESLAGVRSCGCEQYF. CDR3 sequence (DNA): TGTGCCAGCAGCGCAGAGTCGCTAGCGGGAGTACGGTCCTGCGGGTGCGAGCAGTACTTC. V usage is TRBV21-1 and J usage is TRBJ2-7; no DNA check was done on the table's D call, TRBD2. TRBV21-1 is listed as a pseudogene. CDR3 size: 20 residues.

The chain combines TRBV28 with TRBJ2-3; TRBD1 matches 9 bases. V shed 6 bases, J shed 2 bases, and the junction held 6 bases outside the gene matches. Germline V gene data show CDR1 as MDHEN and CDR2 as SYDVKM. This CDR3 is 15 amino acids long. CDR3 DNA: TGTGCCAGCAGATCTAGACAGGGGGTCACAGATACGCAGTATTTT. Protein sequence: CASRSRQGVTDTQYF.

The chain recombines TRBV4-3 with TRBJ1-3, with TRBD1 identical over 8 bases. Germline CDR1 reads LGHNA; CDR2 reads YSLEER. This CDR3 region has 16 residues. V lost 1 base and J lost 4; bases outside the gene matches: 6. CDR3 sequence reads: CASSQGAQGVGNTIYF. The CDR3 region has the DNA TGCGCCAGCAGCCAAGGCGCACAGGGGGTAGGAAACACCATATATTTT.

This clone was seen only a few times. The chain links TRBV29-1 to TRBJ1-2; D gene uncertain. Trimming removed 7 bases from V and 8 bases from J, with 17 bases in between. The CDR3 covers 12 residues. The germline V gene encodes CDR1 SQVTM and CDR2 ANQGSEA. The CDR3, as DNA: TGCAGCGCAGGCTCCGAATCTGGGGGCTACACCTTC. As protein: CSAGSESGGYTF.

V usage is TRBV19 and J usage is TRBJ2-5; the D gene is possibly TRBD2 (5 bases). The ends were cut back, 5 bases at V and 2 bases at J, with 12 bases in the middle. CDR3 length: 14 residues. Germline V lookup: CDR1 LNHDA, CDR2 SQIVND (reference sequence). The CDR3 region has the DNA TGTGCCAGTAGTGCACCGGACTTGCAAGAGACCCAGTACTTC. Encoded protein: CASSAPDLQETQYF.

The CDR3 region is CASSLDPGSYEQYF. The CDR3 DNA follows: TGTGCCAGCAGCTTAGATCCAGGGTCCTACGAGCAGTACTTC. V usage is TRBV11-1 and J usage is TRBJ2-7; the D gene is possibly TRBD1 (5 bases). The CDR3 spans 14 residues. Germline values: CDR1 SGHAT, CDR2 FQDESV (reference sequence). With 1 base removed from V and 1 base from J, the gap between germline ends came to 8 bases.